These 2 T cell receptor beta chains came from one sample sequenced in a study of graft-versus-host responses after intestinal transplantation. No antigen is known for these receptors. Assay: immunoSEQ multiplex PCR; the TCRdb copy retains only in-frame clones and omits some. The sample records over 90,000 clones, 91% being singletons. The sample in question was unstimulated CD4+ T cells sorted from spleen or lymph node cells, obtained before transplant. These receptors were taken from a human donor who was the organ donor for an intestinal transplant.

The V call is TRBV21-1, the J call TRBJ1-5; the table gives TRBD1 as D, unverified against the DNA. TRBV21-1 is a listed pseudogene. There are 11 residues in the CDR3. CDR3 DNA sequence: TGTGCCAGCAGTAAGGGACAGGTATTAAGTTTT. Translated, it gives CASSKGQVLSF.

CDR3 protein: CASRPNRRPRAYEQYF. The CDR3, as DNA: TGTGCCAGCAGACCGAATCGGAGGCCGAGGGCCTACGAGCAGTACTTC. The rearrangement uses TRBV28 and TRBJ2-7; D might be TRBD2 (5 bases). CDR1 and CDR2 (germline): MDHEN, SYDVKM. V lost 6 bases to trimming and J lost 2 bases, with 20 bases between them. This CDR3 spans 16 amino acids. Using reference TRBV28 and TRBJ2-7 for the parts outside the CDR3, the full variable domain is DVKVTQSSRYLVKRTGEKVFLECVQDMDHENMFWYRQDPGLGLRLIYFSYDVKMKEKGDIPEGYSVSREKKERFSLILESASTNQTSMYLCASRPNRRPRAYEQYFGPGTRLTVT.